Following are 20 T cell receptor beta chains from one sample sequenced in a study of blood T cell repertoires in COVID-19. The data were produced by immunoSEQ multiplex PCR, yet TCRdb's version contains in-frame clones alone and is incomplete. Of about 98,000 clones listed, about four fifths are singletons. Material: peripheral blood. The source is a man between 65 and 85 years old with acute or convalescent COVID-19.

This clone showed up just a few times. This chain uses TRBV28 with TRBJ1-2; TRBD1 matches at 7 bases. CDR1 is MDHEN and CDR2 is SYDVKM in the germline V gene. This CDR3 region has 12 residues. The ends lost 8 bases at V and 2 bases at J; junction bases unmatched: 2. CDR3: CASEQGNYGYTF. In nucleotides, the CDR3 is TGTGCCAGCGAACAGGGGAACTATGGCTACACCTTC.

This clone was observed a handful of times. This chain joins TRBV4-2 and TRBJ2-7; 13 bases are shared with TRBD2. The V and J ends lost 4 bases and 3 bases, in that order; junction bases with no gene match: 3. The CDR3 length is 15 residues. The germline V gene encodes CDR1 LGHNA and CDR2 YNFKEQ. CDR3 in amino acids: CASSPGTSGNYEQYF. The CDR3, as DNA: TGTGCCAGCAGCCCCGGGACTAGCGGGAACTACGAGCAGTACTTC.

The chain has TRBV27 and TRBJ1-2, with 7 nucleotides matching TRBD1. The CDR3 runs 14 residues. Germline assignment: CDR1 MNHEY and CDR2 SMNVEV (reference sequence). V shed 7 bases and J 4 bases; nucleotides not matched to a gene: 9. The CDR3, as DNA: TGTGCCAGCACATCGGCCCAGGGGGTCTATGGCTACACCTTC. Residues: CASTSAQGVYGYTF.

The chain links TRBV29-1 to TRBJ2-1; 10 bases are a match to TRBD2. CDR3 size: 13 residues. CDR1 and CDR2 from the germline V gene are SQVTM and ANQGSEA. Here the CDR3 reads CSGSGRAGNEQFF. The CDR3 coding sequence is TGCAGTGGAAGCGGGAGGGCCGGCAATGAGCAGTTCTTC.

The J gene is TRBJ1-1, the V gene TRBV3-1 (or the pseudogene TRBV3-2); 12 nucleotides align to TRBD1. V lost 4 bases, J lost 8 bases, and 5 bases stayed unmatched. Germline CDR1 LGHDT, CDR2 YNNKEL (reference sequence). The CDR3 covers 14 residues. CDR3 nucleotides: TGTGCCAGCAGCCCCCTGGGACAGGGGGCCGAAGCTTTCTTT. Translating gives CASSPLGQGAEAFF.

The rearrangement uses TRBV6-5 and TRBJ2-7; a possible D gene is TRBD2 (6 bases). The CDR3 sequence is 15 residues long. In germline, CDR1 is MNHEY, CDR2 SVGAGI. V was shortened by 2 bases and J by 6 bases, with 17 bases between the two germline ends. CDR3 nucleotide sequence: TGTGCCAGCAGTTACGGAGGGGTCCGGCCGACCGAGCAGTACTTC. It is translated as CASSYGGVRPTEQYF.

The chain couples TRBV10-3 to TRBJ2-1; the match to TRBD1 covers 8 bases. Per the germline V gene, CDR1 is ENHRY and CDR2 is SYGVKD. The CDR3 is made up of 15 amino acids. The V segment lost 3 bases and the J segment 0 bases; nucleotides outside the gene matches: 1. In DNA form, the CDR3 reads TGTGCCATCAGTGACGGGACAGGCTCCTACAATGAGCAGTTCTTC. It yields the protein CAISDGTGSYNEQFF.

The chain has TRBV5-1 and TRBJ2-7; perhaps TRBD1 as D (5 bases). Germline CDR1 is SGHRS and CDR2 is YFSETQ. The CDR3 consists of 16 residues. V was shortened by 1 base and J by 0 bases, with 14 bases between the two germline ends. Here the CDR3 DNA reads TGCGCCAGCAGCTTGAAACGACAGAGAAGCTCCTACGAGCAGTACTTC. This gives the protein CASSLKRQRSSYEQYF.

Only a few counts were recorded for this clone. The chain links TRBV18 to TRBJ2-3; 7 nucleotides agree with TRBD1. After removal of 4 bases from V and 1 base from J, the junction contained 8 bases not matched to a gene. Germline V CDR1 and CDR2: KGHSH, LQKENI. The CDR3 is made up of 16 amino acids. The CDR3 DNA is TGTGCCAGCTCACAGAGACAGGGACCTGGCACAGATACGCAGTATTTT. Protein product: CASSQRQGPGTDTQYF.

The J gene is TRBJ2-1, the V gene TRBV19, with no clear D. The V end was cut by 4 bases, the J end by 3 bases, with 10 bases between. This CDR3 comprises 14 residues. CDR1 and CDR2 (germline): LNHDA, SQIVND (reference sequence). DNA for the CDR3: TGTGCCAGTAGTAGGGCAGCCCACTACAATGAGCAGTTCTTC. Translated: CASSRAAHYNEQFF. The variable domain in full, with the rest retrieved from reference TRBV19 and TRBJ2-1, is DGGITQSPKYLFRKEGQNVTLSCEQNLNHDAMYWYRQDPGQGLRLIYYSQIVNDFQKGDIAEGYSVSREKKESFPLTVTSAQKNPTAFYLCASSRAAHYNEQFFGPGTRLTVL.

The chain joins TRBV11-3 to TRBJ2-7; maybe TRBD2 (5 bases). The CDR3 runs to 13 residues. V was pared by 1 base and J by 5 bases, with 9 bases between. Germline values: CDR1 SGHNT, CDR2 YENEEA. Here the CDR3 DNA reads TGTGCCAGCAGCTTAGGTTACGGGGACGAGCAGTACTTC. Amino acid sequence: CASSLGYGDEQYF.

This clone has only one observation. This chain uses TRBV2 with TRBJ1-1; TRBD1 agrees at 7 bases. The V gene's germline CDR1 is SNHLY and CDR2 FYNNEI. The length of the CDR3 is 14 residues. Unmatched junction bases numbered 7, after V lost 5 bases and J lost 4 bases. The CDR3 bases are TGTGCCAGCAGTCGACAGGGCCTGGGCACTGAAGCTTTCTTT. It encodes CASSRQGLGTEAFF.

The chain combines TRBV29-1 with TRBJ2-5, with a weak D call TRBD1 (5 bases). Trimming pared 1 base from V and 4 bases from J, leaving 7 bases between. The CDR3 runs 12 residues. The germline V gene encodes CDR1 SQVTM and CDR2 ANQGSEA. The DNA of the CDR3 is TGCAGCGTTGAAGGGGGCGCAGAGACCCAGTACTTC. Protein: CSVEGGAETQYF. Using reference TRBV29-1 and TRBJ2-5 for the parts outside the CDR3, the full variable domain is SAVISQKPSRDICQRGTSLTIQCQVDSQVTMMFWYRQQPGQSLTLIATANQGSEATYESGFVIDKFPISRPNLTFSTLTVSNMSPEDSSIYLCSVEGGAETQYFGPGTRLLVL.

This chain joins TRBV28 and TRBJ2-7, with 7 bases identical to TRBD2. Trimming took 4 bases from V and 4 from J; bases not matched to a gene: 10. This CDR3 is built from 15 residues. The germline gives CDR1 MDHEN, CDR2 SYDVKM. The CDR3 coding sequence is TGTGCCAGCAGTTCCGGGGCTAGCGGACGGTACGAGCAGTACTTC. This encodes CASSSGASGRYEQYF. Filled out from reference TRBV28 and TRBJ2-7, the complete variable domain reads DVKVTQSSRYLVKRTGEKVFLECVQDMDHENMFWYRQDPGLGLRLIYFSYDVKMKEKGDIPEGYSVSREKKERFSLILESASTNQTSMYLCASSSGASGRYEQYFGPGTRLTVT.

The V call is TRBV2, the J call TRBJ2-2; 8 bases are a match to TRBD1. From germline, CDR1 is SNHLY and CDR2 FYNNEI. CDR3 size: 18 residues. Trimming removed 6 bases from V and 7 bases from J; junction bases left unmatched: 19. The CDR3 is CASSPPLDRVYDGGELFF. CDR3 coding DNA: TGTGCCAGCAGCCCTCCCTTGGACAGGGTATATGATGGCGGGGAGCTGTTTTTT.

This clone was observed a handful of times. This rearrangement joins TRBV6-2 or TRBV6-3 to TRBJ1-5; D remains ambiguous. CDR1 is MNHEY and CDR2 is SVGEGT in the germline V gene. This CDR3 region has 15 residues. Trimming stripped 2 bases from V and 5 bases from J, with 13 bases between. The chain's CDR3 is CASSYRLFSDQPQHF. The CDR3 coding sequence is TGTGCCAGCAGTTACCGACTATTCAGTGATCAGCCCCAGCATTTT.

The chain employs TRBV7-2 and TRBJ2-7; TRBD1 matches 9 bases. The CDR3 spans 14 residues. The germline gives CDR1 SGHTA, CDR2 FQGNSA. J lost 6 bases, V lost 5 bases, and 8 bases had no gene match. In nucleotides, the CDR3 is TGTGCCAGCAGCCACCAGGACAGGGGAGGCGAGCAGTACTTC. Amino acid sequence: CASSHQDRGGEQYF.

This rearrangement joins TRBV28 to TRBJ1-4, with 8 bases identical to TRBD1. The CDR3 is 16 amino acids. V shed 4 bases, J shed 8 bases, and the junction held 12 bases outside the gene matches. Germline CDR1 MDHEN, CDR2 SYDVKM. The CDR3 reads CASSSISMSGGEKLFF. In nucleotides, the CDR3 is TGTGCCAGCAGTTCCATTAGTATGTCAGGGGGCGAAAAACTGTTTTTT.

The chain is built from TRBV28 and TRBJ1-4; the D is unclear. Germline V gives CDR1 MDHEN, CDR2 SYDVKM. CDR3 size: 16 residues. V lost 2 bases and J 0 bases, leaving 10 bases between the germline ends. As DNA, the CDR3 is TGTGCCAGCAGTTTAACTAGGACGGCAACTAATGAAAAACTGTTTTTT. Residues: CASSLTRTATNEKLFF.

V usage is TRBV7-3 and J usage is TRBJ2-5, with 9 nucleotides matching TRBD1. The junction had 1 base not matched to a gene; V was cut back by 3 bases and J by 5 bases. CDR1 SGHTA and CDR2 FQGTGA come from the germline V gene. This CDR3 has 13 residues. CDR3 in amino acids: CASSFGQGETQYF. CDR3 sequence (DNA): TGTGCCAGCAGCTTTGGACAGGGGGAGACCCAGTACTTC.